This T cell receptor (beta chain) was obtained from a study of shared clonotypes between healthy human individuals. Assay used: immunoSEQ multiplex PCR; TCRdb lists only in-frame clones, some missing. This sample yields about 2,100,000 clones, of which about 93% are seen a single time; roughly 1.7% belongs to the top ten. Cells designated naive CD8 were CD45RO-negative and were positively selected for CCR7, with terminally differentiated effector memory CD45RA+ cells excluded. The CDR3 totals 15 residues. CDR1 and CDR2 (germline): MNHEY, SVGAGI. The ends were cut back, 0 bases at V and 5 bases at J, with 13 bases in the middle.

V is TRBV6-5 and J is TRBJ2-5; D may be TRBD1 (5 bases). The sample taken for sequencing was naive CD8+ T cells from PBMCs. This TCR was sampled from a man younger than 35 in good health. Some clones in this sample may be carry-over from other donors' samples. The CDR3 DNA follows: TGTGCCAGCAGTTACTCGGGGCGGACGGACGAGACCCAGTACTTC. It yields the protein CASSYSGRTDETQYF.